The entry below gives a single TCR beta chain sequence along with its context. This clone came up once. Its specific antigen is unknown. Base qualities are not recorded, but no much larger clone differs from it by a single base. The record originates from a study of blood T cell repertoires in COVID-19 (dated by TCRdb to about 2020). A note on the overall study: Samples covering the acute and convalescent phases of COVID-19 were provided by collaborators in the United States, Italy and Spain. Samples came from the ongoing ImmuneRACE study (first 160 participants) plus 1,254 subjects from 6 global collaborators. Sample metadata almost always included a de-identified subject ID, COVID-19 status, age in years and sex. Where available, HLA class I and class II types were obtained from metadata supplied by the sample provider rather than from assay-based typing. A freely available public database, intended as a resource for researchers studying the immune response to SARS-CoV-2, is where the repertoires were released. The material from the prospective study consisted of cDNA or gDNA derived from T cells, B-cell-depleted T cells, or PBMCs. The dataset comprised deeply sampled blood TCRbeta repertoires from subjects exposed to, actively infected with, or recovered from COVID-19. Paper-wide results and their limitations: Clinical and demographic metadata were provided uncurated, with the amount varying by source and participant.

The immunoSEQ Assay, a bias-controlled multiplex PCR, was used to amplify TCRbeta CDR3 regions from genomic DNA. Concerning the study's data processing: The number of nucleated cells in each sample was estimated from the amplification of reference gene primers within the assay. Sequence reads were collapsed and filtered to measure the absolute abundance of every unique TCRbeta CDR3 rearrangement. For each sample, productive Simpson clonality was calculated as the square root of Simpson's diversity index over productive rearrangements. TCRdb provides this immuneACCESS table in a form limited to in-frame rearrangements. Some clones are lacking; in checked studies, under half of them reflect an unresolved V gene, and why the rest are absent is not known. V, J and clone size are taken as reported in that table, and D and trimming were inferred from the DNA itself. This sample has 200,000 to 250,000 clones in its table, and roughly 85% of those were observed once. Of the sample, under 20% is held by the ten largest clones.

There are 14 amino acids in the CDR3, from cysteine to phenylalanine inclusive. The read is trimmed to its CDR3 DNA, 42 bases read in frame from base 1. CDR1 is given as KGHSH and CDR2 as LQKENI, both from the germline V gene. The germline ends are 4 bases apart after V is trimmed by 2 bases and J by 0 bases. Enrolling through a virtual design, the prospective study's participants ranged in age from roughly 18 to 95 years and lived across roughly 23 United States geographic areas. In the prospective study, participants were assigned to cohorts based on the clinical history participants reported in a screening survey and a study questionnaire. For ImmuneRACE Cohort 3, a participant was defined as recovered based on two consecutive negative NP/OP PCR tests, clearance by a healthcare professional, or resolution of symptoms. In the prospective study, mobile phlebotomists collected whole blood, serum and a nasopharyngeal or oropharyngeal swab from each participant. Participants in the prospective study had the option to provide additional blood draws and questionnaires over a 2-month period. Before DNA extraction, prospective study blood samples were shipped either frozen or at room temperature.

The sample was PBMCs or T cells enriched from blood (not recorded which). The rearrangement joined TRBV18 to TRBJ1-4; the D gene remains uncertain. This TCR was sampled from a middle-aged man who had recovered from COVID-19. This receptor carries the CDR3 CASSPEATNEKLFF. The DNA sequence is as follows: TGTGCCAGCTCACCAGAGGCAACTAATGAAAAACTGTTTTTT. The CDR3 plus the reference TRBV18 and TRBJ1-4 genes for the other parts give the full variable domain: NAGVMQNPRHLVRRRGQEARLRCSPMKGHSHVYWYRQLPEEGLKFMVYLQKENIIDESGMPKERFSAEFPKEGPSILRIQQVVRGDSAAYFCASSPEATNEKLFFGSGTQLSVL.